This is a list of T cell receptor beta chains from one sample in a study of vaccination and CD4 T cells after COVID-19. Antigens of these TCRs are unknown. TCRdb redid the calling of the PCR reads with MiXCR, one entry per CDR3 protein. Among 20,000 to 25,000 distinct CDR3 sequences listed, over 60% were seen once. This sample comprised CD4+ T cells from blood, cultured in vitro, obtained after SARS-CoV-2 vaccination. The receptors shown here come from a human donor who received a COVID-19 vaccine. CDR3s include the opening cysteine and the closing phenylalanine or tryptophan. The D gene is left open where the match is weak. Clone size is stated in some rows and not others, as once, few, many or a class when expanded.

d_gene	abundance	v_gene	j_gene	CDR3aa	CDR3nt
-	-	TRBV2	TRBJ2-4	CASSLLVAYPKNIQYF	TGTGCCAGCAGCCTCCTCGTAGCCTATCCCAAAAACATTCAGTACTTC
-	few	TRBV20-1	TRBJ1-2	CSATLGEGIYGYTF	TGCAGTGCCACTCTCGGGGAGGGGATCTATGGCTACACCTTC
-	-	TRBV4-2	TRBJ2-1	CASSQDPDNEQFF	TGTGCCAGCAGCCAAGATCCAGACAATGAGCAGTTCTTC
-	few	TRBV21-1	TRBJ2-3	CASSKVEGARGWEDTQYF	TGTGCCAGCAGCAAAGTAGAAGGGGCCAGGGGCTGGGAAGATACGCAGTATTTT
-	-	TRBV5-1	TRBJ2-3	CASSPMPGADTQYF	TGCGCCAGCAGCCCCATGCCAGGCGCTGATACGCAGTATTTT
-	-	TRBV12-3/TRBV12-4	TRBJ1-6	CASSRIGYGSSYNSPLHF	TGTGCCAGCAGTCGGATTGGTTACGGGAGCTCCTATAATTCACCCCTCCACTTT
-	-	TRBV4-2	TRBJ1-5	CASSQGQSFGSDQHF	TGTGCCAGCAGCCAAGGCCAGAGTTTCGGTAGTGACCAGCATTTT
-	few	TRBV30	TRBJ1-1	CAWSEDSRVPEAFF	TGTGCCTGGAGTGAAGACTCCCGAGTGCCTGAAGCTTTCTTT
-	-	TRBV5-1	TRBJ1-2	CASSLDPGNYGYTF	TGCGCCAGCAGCTTGGACCCAGGAAACTATGGCTACACCTTC
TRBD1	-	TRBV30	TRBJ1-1	CAWSTFFGAGGNTEAFF	TGTGCCTGGAGTACATTCTTCGGGGCAGGGGGGAACACTGAAGCTTTCTTT
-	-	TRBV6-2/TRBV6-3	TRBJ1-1	CASTYSGNTEAFF	TGTGCCAGCACCTACAGCGGGAACACTGAAGCTTTCTTT
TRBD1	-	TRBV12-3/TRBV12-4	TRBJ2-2	CASSRDRGTNTGELFF	TGTGCCAGCAGCCGGGACAGGGGGACGAACACCGGGGAGCTGTTTTTT
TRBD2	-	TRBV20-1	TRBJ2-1	CSARDHGLAGPSYNEQFF	TGCAGTGCTAGAGATCACGGACTAGCGGGGCCGAGCTACAATGAGCAGTTCTTC
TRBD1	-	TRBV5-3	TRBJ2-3	CASSSLTGQGSTDTQYF	TGTGCCAGCAGCTCTCTAACAGGACAGGGAAGCACAGATACGCAGTATTTT
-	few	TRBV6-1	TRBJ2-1	CASSEGGGGSYNEQFF	TGTGCCAGCAGTGAAGGAGGGGGGGGCTCCTACAATGAGCAGTTCTTC
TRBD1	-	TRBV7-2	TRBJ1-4	CASSTRGVFNEKLFF	TGTGCCAGCAGCACCAGGGGGGTATTTAATGAAAAACTGTTTTTT